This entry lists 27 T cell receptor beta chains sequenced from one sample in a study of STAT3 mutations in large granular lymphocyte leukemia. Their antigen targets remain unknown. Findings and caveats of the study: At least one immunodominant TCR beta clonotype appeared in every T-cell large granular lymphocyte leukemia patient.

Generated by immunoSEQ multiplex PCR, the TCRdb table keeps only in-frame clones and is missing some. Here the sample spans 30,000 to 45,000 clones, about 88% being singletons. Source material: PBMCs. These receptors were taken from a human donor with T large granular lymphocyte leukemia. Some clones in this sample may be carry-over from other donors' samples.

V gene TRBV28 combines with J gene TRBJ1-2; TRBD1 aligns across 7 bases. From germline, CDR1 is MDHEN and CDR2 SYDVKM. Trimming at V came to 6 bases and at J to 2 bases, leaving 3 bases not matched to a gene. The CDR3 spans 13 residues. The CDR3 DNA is TGTGCCAGCAGACTGGACAGGAACTATGGCTACACCTTC. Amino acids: CASRLDRNYGYTF.

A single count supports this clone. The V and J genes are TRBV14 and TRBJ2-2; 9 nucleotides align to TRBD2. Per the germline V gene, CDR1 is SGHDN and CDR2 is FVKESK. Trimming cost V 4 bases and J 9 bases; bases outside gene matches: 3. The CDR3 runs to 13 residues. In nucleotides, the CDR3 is TGTGCCAGCAGCCTCGGACTAGCGCGGGAGCTGTTTTTT. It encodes CASSLGLARELFF.

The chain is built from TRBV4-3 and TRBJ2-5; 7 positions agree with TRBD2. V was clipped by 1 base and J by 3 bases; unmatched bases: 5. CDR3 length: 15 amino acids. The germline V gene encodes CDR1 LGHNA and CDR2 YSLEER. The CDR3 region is CASSQAMGGKETQYF. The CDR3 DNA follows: TGCGCCAGCAGCCAAGCTATGGGGGGGAAAGAGACCCAGTACTTC.

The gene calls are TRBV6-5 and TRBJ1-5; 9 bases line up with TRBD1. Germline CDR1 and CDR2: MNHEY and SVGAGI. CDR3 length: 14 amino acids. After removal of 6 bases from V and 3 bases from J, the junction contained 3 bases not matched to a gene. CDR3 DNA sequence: TGTGCCAGCAGGGACAGGGGACACAATCAGCCCCAGCATTTT. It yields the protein CASRDRGHNQPQHF.

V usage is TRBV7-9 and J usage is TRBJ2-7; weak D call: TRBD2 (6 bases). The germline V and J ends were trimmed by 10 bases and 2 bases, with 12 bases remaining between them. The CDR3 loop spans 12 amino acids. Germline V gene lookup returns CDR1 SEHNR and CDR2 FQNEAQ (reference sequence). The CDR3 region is CAILGGAYEQYF. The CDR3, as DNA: TGTGCCATTCTGGGGGGAGCCTACGAGCAGTACTTC. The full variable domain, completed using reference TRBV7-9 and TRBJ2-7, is DTGVSQNPRHKITKRGQNVTFRCDPISEHNRLYWYRQTLGQGPEFLTYFQNEAQLEKSRLLSDRFSAERPKGSFSTLEIQRTEQGDSAMYLCAILGGAYEQYFGPGTRLTVT.

CDR3 in DNA: TGTGCCAGCAGCTTAGTAGTCCTCAGCGGGGGAAACACCGGGGAGCTGTTTTTT. It is translated as CASSLVVLSGGNTGELFF. The rearrangement uses TRBV7-6 and TRBJ2-2, with 8 positions matching TRBD2. V lost 1 base and J lost 2; bases outside the gene matches: 9. CDR3 length: 18 amino acids. Germline V gene lookup returns CDR1 SGHVS and CDR2 FNYEAQ.

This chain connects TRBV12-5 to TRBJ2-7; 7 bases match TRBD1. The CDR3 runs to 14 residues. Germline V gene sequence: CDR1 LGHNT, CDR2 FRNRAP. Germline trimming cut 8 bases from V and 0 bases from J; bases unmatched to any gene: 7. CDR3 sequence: CASNSGQDSYEQYV. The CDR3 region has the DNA TGTGCTAGTAATAGTGGACAGGACTCCTACGAGCAGTACGTC.

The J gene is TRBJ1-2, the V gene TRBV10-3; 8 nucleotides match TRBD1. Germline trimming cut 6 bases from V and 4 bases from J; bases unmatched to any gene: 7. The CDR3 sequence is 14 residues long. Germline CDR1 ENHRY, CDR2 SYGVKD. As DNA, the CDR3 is TGTGCCATCAGACCGACAGGGGAGGCCTATGGCTACACCTTC. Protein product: CAIRPTGEAYGYTF.

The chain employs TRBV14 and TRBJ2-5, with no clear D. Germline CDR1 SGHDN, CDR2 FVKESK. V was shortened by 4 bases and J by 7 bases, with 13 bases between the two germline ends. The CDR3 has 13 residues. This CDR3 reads CASSPSTMGTQYF. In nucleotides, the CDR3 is TGTGCCAGCAGCCCCTCGACCATGGGGACCCAGTACTTC.

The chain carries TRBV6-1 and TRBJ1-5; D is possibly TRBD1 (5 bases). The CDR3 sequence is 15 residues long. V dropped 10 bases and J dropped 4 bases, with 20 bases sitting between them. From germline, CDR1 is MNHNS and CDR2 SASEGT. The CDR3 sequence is CATFSLDGGNQPQHF. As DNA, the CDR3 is TGTGCCACCTTCTCGTTGGACGGGGGAAATCAGCCCCAGCATTTT.

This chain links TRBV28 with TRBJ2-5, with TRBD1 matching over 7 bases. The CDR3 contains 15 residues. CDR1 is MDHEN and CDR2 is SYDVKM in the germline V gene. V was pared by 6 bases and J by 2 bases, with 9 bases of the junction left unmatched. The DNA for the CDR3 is TGTGCCAGCAGCGTGGGACAGTCGATTCAAGAGACCCAGTACTTC. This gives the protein CASSVGQSIQETQYF.

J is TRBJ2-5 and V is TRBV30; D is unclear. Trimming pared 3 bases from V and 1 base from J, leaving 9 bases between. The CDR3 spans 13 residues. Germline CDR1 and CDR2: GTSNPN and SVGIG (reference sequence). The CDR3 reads CAWSPDFQETQYF. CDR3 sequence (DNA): TGTGCCTGGAGCCCGGATTTCCAAGAGACCCAGTACTTC.

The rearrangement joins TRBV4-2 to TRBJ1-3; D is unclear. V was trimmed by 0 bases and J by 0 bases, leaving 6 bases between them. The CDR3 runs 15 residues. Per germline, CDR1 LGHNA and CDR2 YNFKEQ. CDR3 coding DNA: TGTGCCAGCAGCCAAGATCTAGGCTCTGGAAACACCATATATTTT. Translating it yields CASSQDLGSGNTIYF.

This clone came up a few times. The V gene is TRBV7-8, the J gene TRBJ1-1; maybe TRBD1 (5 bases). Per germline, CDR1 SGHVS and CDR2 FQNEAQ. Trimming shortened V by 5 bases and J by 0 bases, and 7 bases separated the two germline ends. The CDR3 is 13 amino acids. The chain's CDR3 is CASSQGVNTEAFF. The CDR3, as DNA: TGTGCCAGCAGCCAAGGGGTGAACACTGAAGCTTTCTTT.

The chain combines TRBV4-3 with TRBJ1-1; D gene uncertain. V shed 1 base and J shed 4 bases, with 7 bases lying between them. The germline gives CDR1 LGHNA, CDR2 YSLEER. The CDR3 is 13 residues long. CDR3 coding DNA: TGCGCCAGCAGCCAAGTTTTGGGCACTGAAGCTTTCTTT. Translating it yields CASSQVLGTEAFF.

CDR3 in amino acids: CASSRLGGRTDTQYF. CDR3 nucleotides: TGTGCCAGCAGCCGCCTGGGGGGCCGCACAGATACGCAGTATTTT. The rearrangement uses TRBV5-4 and TRBJ2-3; D may correspond to TRBD1 or TRBD2 (6 bases each). Trimming cost V 4 bases and J 1 base, with 13 bases left between them. The CDR3 extends over 15 amino acids. Germline V gives CDR1 SGHNT, CDR2 YYREEE (reference sequence).

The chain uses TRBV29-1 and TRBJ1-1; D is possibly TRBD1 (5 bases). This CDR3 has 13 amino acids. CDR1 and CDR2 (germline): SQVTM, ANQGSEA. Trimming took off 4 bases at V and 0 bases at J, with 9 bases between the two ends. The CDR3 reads CSVGGSLNTEAFF. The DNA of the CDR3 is TGCAGCGTTGGGGGCAGCCTGAACACTGAAGCTTTCTTT. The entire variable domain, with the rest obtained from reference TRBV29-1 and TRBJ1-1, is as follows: SAVISQKPSRDICQRGTSLTIQCQVDSQVTMMFWYRQQPGQSLTLIATANQGSEATYESGFVIDKFPISRPNLTFSTLTVSNMSPEDSSIYLCSVGGSLNTEAFFGQGTRLTVV.

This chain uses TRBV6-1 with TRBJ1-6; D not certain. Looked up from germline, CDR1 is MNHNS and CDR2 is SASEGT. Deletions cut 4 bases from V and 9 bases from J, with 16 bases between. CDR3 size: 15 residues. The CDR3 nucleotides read TGTGCCAGCAGTGCCGATCCAGTCGGGCGTTCACCCCTCCACTTT. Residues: CASSADPVGRSPLHF.

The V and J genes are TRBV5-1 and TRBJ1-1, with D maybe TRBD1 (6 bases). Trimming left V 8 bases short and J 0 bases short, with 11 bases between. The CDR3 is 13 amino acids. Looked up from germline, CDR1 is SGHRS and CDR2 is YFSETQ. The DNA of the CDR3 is TGCGCCAGTACAAGGGGGTTGAACACTGAAGCTTTCTTT. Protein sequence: CASTRGLNTEAFF.

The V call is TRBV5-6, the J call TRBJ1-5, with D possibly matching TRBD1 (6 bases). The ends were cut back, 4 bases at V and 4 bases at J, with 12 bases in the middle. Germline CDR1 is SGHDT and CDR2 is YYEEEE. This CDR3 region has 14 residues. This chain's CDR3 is CASSQTGGNQPQHF. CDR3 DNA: TGTGCCAGCAGCCAGACAGGCGGGAATCAGCCCCAGCATTTT.

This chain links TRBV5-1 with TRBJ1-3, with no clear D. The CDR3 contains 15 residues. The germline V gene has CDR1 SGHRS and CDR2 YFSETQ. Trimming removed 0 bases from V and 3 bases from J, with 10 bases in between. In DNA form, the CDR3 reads TGCGCCAGCAGCTTGGGACACAGCGATGGAAACACCATATATTTT. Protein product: CASSLGHSDGNTIYF.

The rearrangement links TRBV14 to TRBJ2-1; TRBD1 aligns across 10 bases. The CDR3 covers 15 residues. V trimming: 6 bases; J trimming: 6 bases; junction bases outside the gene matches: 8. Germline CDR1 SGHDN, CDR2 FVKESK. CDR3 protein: CASSQRTGGSNEQFF. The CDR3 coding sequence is TGTGCCAGCAGTCAAAGGACAGGGGGGAGCAATGAGCAGTTCTTC. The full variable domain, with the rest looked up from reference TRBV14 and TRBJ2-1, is EAGVTQFPSHSVIEKGQTVTLRCDPISGHDNLYWYRRVMGKEIKFLLHFVKESKQDESGMPNNRFLAERTGGTYSTLKVQPAELEDSGVYFCASSQRTGGSNEQFFGPGTRLTVL.

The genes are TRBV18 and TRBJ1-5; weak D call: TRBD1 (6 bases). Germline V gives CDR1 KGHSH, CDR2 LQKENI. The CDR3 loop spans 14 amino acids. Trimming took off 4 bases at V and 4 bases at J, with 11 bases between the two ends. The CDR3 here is CASSQGGMNQPQHF. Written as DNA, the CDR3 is TGTGCCAGCTCACAGGGGGGGATGAATCAGCCCCAGCATTTT. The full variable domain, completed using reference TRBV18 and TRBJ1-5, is NAGVMQNPRHLVRRRGQEARLRCSPMKGHSHVYWYRQLPEEGLKFMVYLQKENIIDESGMPKERFSAEFPKEGPSILRIQQVVRGDSAAYFCASSQGGMNQPQHFGDGTRLSIL.

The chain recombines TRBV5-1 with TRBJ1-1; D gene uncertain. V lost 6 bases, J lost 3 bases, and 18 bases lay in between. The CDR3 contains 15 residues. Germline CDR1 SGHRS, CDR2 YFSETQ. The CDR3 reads CASNPIIGRYTEAFF. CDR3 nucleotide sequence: TGCGCCAGCAATCCCATAATTGGTCGATACACTGAAGCTTTCTTT.

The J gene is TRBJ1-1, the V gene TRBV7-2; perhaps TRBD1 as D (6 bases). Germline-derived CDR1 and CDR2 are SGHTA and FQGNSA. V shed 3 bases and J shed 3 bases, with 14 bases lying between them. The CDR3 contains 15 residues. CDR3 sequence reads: CASSFVQGTDTEAFF. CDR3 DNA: TGTGCCAGCAGCTTTGTACAGGGTACGGACACTGAAGCTTTCTTT.

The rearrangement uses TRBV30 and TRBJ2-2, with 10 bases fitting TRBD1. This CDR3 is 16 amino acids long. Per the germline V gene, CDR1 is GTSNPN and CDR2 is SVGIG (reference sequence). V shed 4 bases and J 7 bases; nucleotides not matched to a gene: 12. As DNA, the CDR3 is TGTGCCTGGATTGGAGGCCGGGACAGGGGAGTCGGGGAGCTGTTTTTT. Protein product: CAWIGGRDRGVGELFF. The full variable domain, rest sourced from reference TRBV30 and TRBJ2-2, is SQTIHQWPATLVQPVGSPLSLECTVEGTSNPNLYWYRQAAGRGLQLLFYSVGIGQISSEVPQNLSASRPQDRQFILSSKKLLLSDSGFYLCAWIGGRDRGVGELFFGEGSRLTVL.

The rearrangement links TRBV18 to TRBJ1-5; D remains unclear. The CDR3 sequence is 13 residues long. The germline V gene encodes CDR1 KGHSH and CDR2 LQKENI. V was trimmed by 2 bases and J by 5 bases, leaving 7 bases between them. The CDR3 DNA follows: TGTGCCAGCTCACCAGCCGGGGATCAGCCCCAGCATTTT. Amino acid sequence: CASSPAGDQPQHF.